This T cell receptor beta chain was captured by sequencing in a study of regulatory T cells in long-lasting Graves disease. Time point reported: newly diagnosed GD, antithyroid drugs for less than 3 months. Following extraction of RNA from PBMCs, that RNA was used to make the TCR library. As to this clonotype: Its antigen is still unknown. A much larger clone differs from this one at a single base, so this may be a read error.

Findings of the study overall: Persistent Graves' patients had lower TCR diversity than newly diagnosed ones. Fewer public clonotypes were shared by new patients (approximately 970) than by persistent patients (about 2,800).

Libraries of TCR beta came from iRepertoire HTBI primers plus Arm-PCR of CDR3 regions. Each CDR3 protein is one row after TCRdb ran MiXCR on the multiplex PCR reads. This table holds about 560,000 distinct CDR3 sequences, more than 15% found once. The data also belong to a second study, concerning T cells in Graves' hyperthyroidism and ophthalmopathy.

The sequence came from a man aged 18-30 years with Graves disease. The material sequenced was peripheral blood mononuclear cells (PBMCs), taken at new diagnosis, from a patient treated with antithyroid drugs.

CDR3 residues: CASSGEVGGGRRVSYNEQFF. In nucleotides, the CDR3 is TGTGCCAGCAGTGGAGAAGTGGGCGGCGGGAGAAGAGTGTCCTACAATGAGCAGTTCTTC. The J gene is TRBJ2-1, the V gene TRBV28; 7 nucleotides align to TRBD2. This CDR3 is 20 amino acids long. Germline lookup yields CDR1 MDHEN and CDR2 SYDVKM. The ends lost 5 bases at V and 1 base at J; junction bases unmatched: 20.